These 26 T cell receptor beta chains share one sample of origin, sequenced in a study of OX40 agonist ivuxolimab in advanced cancers. Produced via immunoSEQ multiplex PCR; TCRdb's table is partial and in-frame only. In the table there are 70,000 to 80,000 clones, over 70% of which are singletons. Specimen: CD4+ or CD8+ T cells sorted from blood, collected in a trial of the OX40 agonist ivuxolimab. These receptors all come from an adult with an advanced solid tumor such as melanoma, head and neck, liver or kidney cancer.

J is TRBJ2-1 and V is TRBV11-2; D unresolved. From germline, CDR1 is SGHAT and CDR2 FQNNGV. CDR3 length: 11 residues. The V end lost 5 bases, the J end lost 8 bases, and 7 bases lay between the germline ends. CDR3 coding DNA: TGTGCCAGCAGCCCCCGGCATGAGCAGTTCTTC. As protein: CASSPRHEQFF.

The chain recombines TRBV10-3 with TRBJ2-5; 8 nucleotides line up with TRBD2. V lost 10 bases and J lost 1; bases outside the gene matches: 8. From germline, CDR1 is ENHRY and CDR2 SYGVKD. CDR3 length equals 14 residues. This CDR3 is CATASGQIQETQYF. The DNA of the CDR3 is TGTGCCACAGCTAGCGGGCAGATCCAAGAGACCCAGTACTTC.

The V call is TRBV7-9, the J call TRBJ1-2, with D maybe TRBD1 (5 bases). The germline V gene has CDR1 SEHNR and CDR2 FQNEAQ (reference sequence). CDR3 length: 13 residues. Trimming removed 4 bases from V and 6 bases from J, with 12 bases in between. The CDR3 loop is CASSSGQRHGYTF. CDR3 DNA: TGTGCCAGCAGCTCGGGGCAGCGTCATGGCTACACCTTC. The variable domain in full, with the rest retrieved from reference TRBV7-9 and TRBJ1-2, is DTGVSQNPRHKITKRGQNVTFRCDPISEHNRLYWYRQTLGQGPEFLTYFQNEAQLEKSRLLSDRFSAERPKGSFSTLEIQRTEQGDSAMYLCASSSGQRHGYTFGSGTRLTVV.

The rearrangement uses TRBV5-6 and TRBJ2-2; D may be TRBD1 (6 bases). Germline V lookup: CDR1 SGHDT, CDR2 YYEEEE. V was shortened by 0 bases and J by 3 bases, with 18 bases between the two germline ends. This CDR3 spans 18 amino acids. The CDR3 reads CASSLAGQGIFDTGELFF. CDR3 nucleotides: TGTGCCAGCAGCTTGGCCGGGCAGGGGATTTTCGACACCGGGGAGCTGTTTTTT.

The CDR3 sequence: CASSLGASGDTDTQYF. CDR3 in DNA: TGCGCCAGCAGCTTGGGGGCTAGCGGGGACACAGATACGCAGTATTTT. The V and J genes are TRBV5-1 and TRBJ2-3; 9 positions match TRBD2. V was pared by 0 bases and J by 2 bases, with 4 bases of the junction left unmatched. The CDR3 contains 16 residues. Germline loops: CDR1 SGHRS, CDR2 YFSETQ.

This chain uses TRBV4-3 with TRBJ1-2; 8 bases fit TRBD1. V shed 5 bases and J 4 bases; nucleotides not matched to a gene: 3. Germline V lookup: CDR1 LGHNA, CDR2 YSLEER. The CDR3 loop spans 13 amino acids. CDR3 nucleotide sequence: TGCGCCAGCAGCGCAGGACAGGGCTATGGCTACACCTTC. Translation gives CASSAGQGYGYTF.

This clone has a handful of counts. The V call is TRBV4-2, the J call TRBJ2-7; D possibly corresponds to TRBD1 (6 bases). Germline values: CDR1 LGHNA, CDR2 YNFKEQ. Trimming took off 3 bases at V and 3 bases at J, with 12 bases between the two ends. The CDR3 has 14 residues. DNA for the CDR3: TGTGCCAGCAGCCATACAGGGAGCAGCTACGAGCAGTACTTC. Amino acids: CASSHTGSSYEQYF.

As concerns this clone: This may arise from a read error, as a much more abundant clone is one base away. V is TRBV11-3 and J is TRBJ2-7; D remains unclear. Per the germline V gene, CDR1 is SGHNT and CDR2 is YENEEA. The CDR3 length is 11 residues. Trimming took 3 bases from V and 3 from J, leaving 3 bases between them. CDR3 region: CASSFLYEQYF. In DNA, the CDR3 is TGTGCCAGCAGCTTCCTCTACGAGCAGTACTTC.

This clone was picked up one time. J is TRBJ2-1 and V is TRBV15, with D perhaps TRBD1 (5 bases). CDR3 length: 12 amino acids. V was shortened by 3 bases and J by 10 bases, with 10 bases between the two germline ends. Looked up from germline, CDR1 is LNHNV and CDR2 is YYDKDF (reference sequence). The CDR3 is CATSRDTGEQFF. The CDR3 DNA is TGTGCCACCAGCAGGGACACCGGCGAGCAGTTCTTC.

The chain links TRBV5-1 to TRBJ1-4, with 7 bases matching TRBD1. The CDR3 contains 15 residues. Germline V gives CDR1 SGHRS, CDR2 YFSETQ. Trimming at V came to 4 bases and at J to 4 bases, leaving 7 bases not matched to a gene. CDR3 nucleotide sequence: TGCGCCAGCAGCGCCACGGGACAGCTTAATGAAAAACTGTTTTTT. Protein product: CASSATGQLNEKLFF.

This chain joins TRBV5-1 and TRBJ1-4; D unresolved. The V end was cut by 5 bases, the J end by 11 bases, with 16 bases between. The CDR3 contains 13 residues. The germline V gene encodes CDR1 SGHRS and CDR2 YFSETQ. The CDR3 DNA reads TGCGCCAGCAGATCAGACTCCTTTGGGAAACTGTTTTTT. Its translation: CASRSDSFGKLFF.

This clone was counted a single time. The chain joins TRBV6-5 to TRBJ1-1; 8 nucleotides match TRBD1. V lost 2 bases, J lost 2 bases, and 4 bases stayed unmatched. Germline CDR1 reads MNHEY; CDR2 reads SVGAGI. There are 15 residues in the CDR3. Here the CDR3 DNA reads TGTGCCAGCAGTTACCTGGGACAGGCCAACACTGAAGCTTTCTTT. Protein product: CASSYLGQANTEAFF.

About this clone itself: With only one base between it and a far larger clone, this is likely a read error. CDR3 DNA: TGCGCCAGCAGCTTGGCCGGGATTCAGAACACCGGGGAGCTGTTTTTT. Its translation: CASSLAGIQNTGELFF. This rearrangement joins TRBV5-1 to TRBJ2-2, with D possibly matching TRBD2 (5 bases). CDR3 length: 16 residues. Trimming removed 0 bases from V and 1 base from J, with 10 bases in between. Per the germline V gene, CDR1 is SGHRS and CDR2 is YFSETQ.

This rearrangement joins TRBV2 to TRBJ1-4; no reliable D call. V gave up 9 bases and J gave up 2 bases, with 13 bases separating them. Germline V CDR1 and CDR2: SNHLY, FYNNEI. This CDR3 is built from 14 residues. The CDR3 sequence: CASTLSATNEKLFF. The CDR3, as DNA: TGTGCCAGTACCTTATCGGCGACTAATGAAAAACTGTTTTTT. The full variable domain, with the rest looked up from reference TRBV2 and TRBJ1-4, is EPEVTQTPSHQVTQMGQEVILRCVPISNHLYFYWYRQILGQKVEFLVSFYNNEISEKSEIFDDQFSVERPDGSNFTLKIRSTKLEDSAMYFCASTLSATNEKLFFGSGTQLSVL.

The chain links TRBV14 to TRBJ2-7; either TRBD1 or TRBD2 may fit D (5 bases each). Germline V CDR1 and CDR2: SGHDN, FVKESK. This CDR3 contains 15 residues. V was pared by 4 bases and J by 3 bases, with 16 bases between. The CDR3 bases are TGTGCCAGCAGCCCAACTACGGGACGAGGCTACGAGCAGTACTTC. Its protein is CASSPTTGRGYEQYF. Looking up the rest from reference TRBV14 and TRBJ2-7 gives the full variable domain: EAGVTQFPSHSVIEKGQTVTLRCDPISGHDNLYWYRRVMGKEIKFLLHFVKESKQDESGMPNNRFLAERTGGTYSTLKVQPAELEDSGVYFCASSPTTGRGYEQYFGPGTRLTVT.

The J gene is TRBJ1-1, the V gene TRBV6-6; D unclear. Trimming pared 6 bases from V and 1 base from J, leaving 9 bases between. Per germline, CDR1 MNHNY and CDR2 SVGAGI (reference sequence). The CDR3 has 13 amino acids. The chain's CDR3 is CASSLIQNTEAFF. CDR3 sequence (DNA): TGTGCCAGCAGCCTTATTCAGAACACTGAAGCTTTCTTT.

The chain has TRBV19 and TRBJ1-5; 7 nucleotides align to TRBD1. Germline trimming cut 4 bases from V and 3 bases from J; bases unmatched to any gene: 6. Germline CDR1 LNHDA, CDR2 SQIVND (reference sequence). This CDR3 has 15 amino acids. CDR3 in amino acids: CASSNRGAINQPQHF. The CDR3 coding sequence is TGTGCCAGTAGTAACAGGGGTGCGATCAATCAGCCCCAGCATTTT.

This chain links TRBV4-1 with TRBJ2-2; D unclear. The CDR3 is 15 residues long. Trimming pared 4 bases from V and 4 bases from J, leaving 13 bases between. Germline loops: CDR1 MGHRA, CDR2 YSYEKL. As DNA, the CDR3 is TGCGCCAGCAGCCTACTATCAGAGTCCACCGGGGAGCTGTTTTTT. This gives the protein CASSLLSESTGELFF.

The chain combines TRBV13 with TRBJ2-1, with D tentatively TRBD2 (5 bases). The germline V gene encodes CDR1 PRHDT and CDR2 FYEKMQ (reference sequence). The CDR3 length is 16 residues. Deletions cut 5 bases from V and 0 bases from J, with 14 bases between. As DNA, the CDR3 is TGTGCCAGCAGCCTCGACTGGGCGGGCTCCTACAATGAGCAGTTCTTC. The encoded protein is CASSLDWAGSYNEQFF.

The chain uses TRBV13 and TRBJ1-5; 10 nucleotides align to TRBD1. CDR3 length: 16 residues. Germline V gene lookup returns CDR1 PRHDT and CDR2 FYEKMQ (reference sequence). With 4 bases clipped from V and 7 bases from J, the junction kept 10 bases outside the gene matches. Here the CDR3 reads CASSSHQTGGEQPQHF. The CDR3, as DNA: TGTGCCAGCAGCTCGCATCAGACAGGGGGCGAGCAGCCCCAGCATTTT.

This chain joins TRBV7-8 and TRBJ1-5; D is undetermined. Per germline, CDR1 SGHVS and CDR2 FQNEAQ. The CDR3 covers 15 residues. Between the trimmed V and J ends, which lost 5 bases and 0 bases, there was a span of 11 bases. The CDR3 bases are TGTGCCAGCAGCACAAGTTACTATAGCAATCAGCCCCAGCATTTT. Its protein is CASSTSYYSNQPQHF.

V usage is TRBV4-1 and J usage is TRBJ1-6; D remains ambiguous. V was clipped by 4 bases and J by 0 bases, with 7 bases between them. Germline CDR1 reads MGHRA; CDR2 reads YSYEKL. The CDR3 runs 15 residues. CDR3: CASSLVSSYNSPLHF. CDR3 nucleotides: TGCGCCAGCAGCCTCGTCAGCTCCTATAATTCACCCCTCCACTTT.

This clone counts as medium-sized. The V call is TRBV4-2, the J call TRBJ1-1; D is ambiguous. CDR3 size: 17 residues. Germline V lookup: CDR1 LGHNA, CDR2 YNFKEQ. V was trimmed by 0 bases and J by 0 bases, leaving 14 bases between them. CDR3 sequence (DNA): TGTGCCAGCAGCCAAGACTATGCAGGTAACATGAACACTGAAGCTTTCTTT. Protein product: CASSQDYAGNMNTEAFF.

This clone was detected a few times. The J gene is TRBJ1-1, the V gene TRBV4-2; no reliable D call. The CDR3 runs 12 residues. The germline V gene has CDR1 LGHNA and CDR2 YNFKEQ. V dropped 4 bases and J dropped 5 bases, with 8 bases sitting between them. In nucleotides, the CDR3 is TGTGCCAGCAGCCTTAAAGAGACTGAAGCTTTCTTT. Translation gives CASSLKETEAFF.

Note on this clone: The germline gene is not matched at one end of the junction; a read error may be the cause. This chain uses TRBV27 with TRBJ1-2, with D possibly being TRBD1 (5 bases). This CDR3 has 15 residues. The V gene's germline CDR1 is MNHEY and CDR2 SMNVEV (reference sequence). Here the CDR3 DNA reads TGTGCCAGCATTACGGGGCAGGTCGGAAACTATCGCTACACCTTC. Residues: CASITGQVGNYRYTF.

The V gene is TRBV4-2, the J gene TRBJ2-6; 7 bases line up with TRBD1. This CDR3 spans 17 amino acids. The J segment lost 3 bases and the V segment lost 5 bases, leaving 10 bases of the junction unmatched. Germline CDR1 and CDR2: LGHNA and YNFKEQ. The CDR3 protein is CASSVTGTDYGANVLTF. CDR3 DNA: TGTGCCAGCAGCGTGACCGGGACAGACTATGGGGCCAACGTCCTGACTTTC.